A selection of T cell receptor beta chains follows, all from one sample in a study of CD8 T cells in Susac syndrome. TCRdb analysed the immunoSEQ multiplex PCR reads with MiXCR anew, one entry per CDR3 protein. This sample has about 300,000 distinct CDR3 sequences, with approximately 90% found just once. The sequenced material came from CD8+ T cells from PBMCs. These receptor sequences come from a human donor with multiple sclerosis. Each CDR3 is given with its conserved first and last residue. Each record gives: V gene, CDR3 protein.

v_call: TRBV15; cdr3_aa: CATSVLTYTEAFF
v_call: TRBV11-2; cdr3_aa: CASRRLNEKLFF
v_call: TRBV7-2; cdr3_aa: CASSLARTSSYNEQFF
v_call: TRBV7-9; cdr3_aa: CASSSTSGRAYEQYF
v_call: TRBV4-1; cdr3_aa: CASSQAVTGNQPQHF
v_call: TRBV5-6; cdr3_aa: CASSLIVGRETQYF
v_call: TRBV4-2; cdr3_aa: CASSQARQGGSYEQYF
v_call: TRBV6-2/TRBV6-3; cdr3_aa: CASRTSPEQYF
v_call: TRBV7-3; cdr3_aa: CASSSPGTAGELFF
v_call: TRBV6-5; cdr3_aa: CASSPSVNSGNTIYF
v_call: TRBV4-3; cdr3_aa: CASSQAGFFPNEQFF
v_call: TRBV7-3; cdr3_aa: CASSALGNTGELFF
v_call: TRBV4-3; cdr3_aa: CASSQDRFEDGGAYEQYF
v_call: TRBV30; cdr3_aa: CAWGNEKLFF
v_call: TRBV20-1; cdr3_aa: CSARDLWSGRSYLTDTQYF
v_call: TRBV28; cdr3_aa: CASRIIPSSRAKNTGELFF
v_call: TRBV5-4; cdr3_aa: CASSADRVDGELFF
v_call: TRBV19; cdr3_aa: CASSLGGRARNEQFF
v_call: TRBV7-9; cdr3_aa: CASSPRDRVMETQYF
v_call: TRBV7-8; cdr3_aa: CASSHGTSGRISYEQYF
v_call: TRBV7-2; cdr3_aa: CASSVAGTSGGGDTQYF
v_call: TRBV30; cdr3_aa: CAWLEDTEAFF